This T cell receptor beta chain came from a study of human thymus T cells. The study, taken as a whole, reports: Unrelated individuals had highly overlapping thymic repertoires, as reported in related research. Apparent bias marked the V and J gene usage of thymic and blood repertoires.

The repertoire was sequenced with immunoSEQ multiplex PCR; TCRdb's copy has only in-frame clones and lacks some. The table records about 130,000 clones, about 93% of them present only once. From resections taken during corrective heart surgery, the thymus tissue was obtained. Samples came from healthy Finnish infants during open corrective cardiac surgery. For this clone: Antigen: not known.

This CDR3 has 14 amino acids. CDR1 and CDR2 from the germline V gene are MDHEN and SYDVKM. V shed 5 bases, J shed 4 bases, and the junction held 6 bases outside the gene matches. The sequenced material came from thymus tissue. This chain uses TRBV28 with TRBJ2-7; 9 bases fit TRBD1. The receptor's source is a boy younger than two with a congenital heart defect but otherwise immunologically healthy. In nucleotides, the CDR3 is TGTGCCAGCAGTCCACCCGACAGGGGGTACGAGCAGTACTTC. It translates to CASSPPDRGYEQYF. The entire variable domain, with the rest obtained from reference TRBV28 and TRBJ2-7, is as follows: DVKVTQSSRYLVKRTGEKVFLECVQDMDHENMFWYRQDPGLGLRLIYFSYDVKMKEKGDIPEGYSVSREKKERFSLILESASTNQTSMYLCASSPPDRGYEQYFGPGTRLTVT.